Sequencing of this T cell receptor beta chain was carried out in a study of blood T cell repertoires in COVID-19. In the study overall: T cells, B-cell-depleted T cells, or PBMCs supplied cDNA or gDNA.

V lost 4 bases and J 2 bases, leaving 9 bases between the germline ends. In germline, CDR1 is MGHDK, CDR2 SYGVNS. The CDR3 loop spans 14 amino acids. Generated by immunoSEQ multiplex PCR, the TCRdb table keeps only in-frame clones and is missing some. The sample contains roughly 300,000 clones, more than 75% of which appear only once. This chain connects TRBV25-1 to TRBJ2-1, with a tentative D call TRBD2 (5 bases). The sequence was collected from a woman between 50 and 59 years old who had recovered from COVID-19. Material for sequencing was peripheral blood. The CDR3 DNA follows: TGTGCCAGCAGTGGACCCGGGGCCTACAATGAGCAGTTCTTC. It translates to CASSGPGAYNEQFF.